The following is a T cell receptor beta chain sequence with its context. No antigen is known for it. It has no much larger one-base neighbor in the sample; base qualities were not kept. Library preparation was by the immunoSEQ multiplex PCR assay. What TCRdb holds here is the immuneACCESS table cut down to in-frame rearrangements. Part of the clones is not present; checked against another copy, under half of the missing clones reflect an unresolved V gene, and the others are unexplained. Here the sample has about 610,000 clones; approximately 87% occur a single time. The biggest ten clones account for about 0.01% of the sample. The sample belongs to a study of shared T cell receptors in the human thymus (dated by TCRdb to 2020 to 2022). Notes on the research overall: The study examined how self-reactive, shared T-cell receptor alpha chains are generated in the human thymus.

Trimmed from V: 5 bases; trimmed from J: 0 bases; junction bases lacking a gene match: 4. From a lookup of the germline V gene (reference sequence), CDR1 and CDR2 are SEHNR and FQNEAQ. The CDR3 spans 15 residues, from the cysteine through the phenylalanine. CDR3 DNA is the only sequence kept; it has 45 bases, read in frame from the first base. In addition, the sample was reused for a study of human thymus T cells. The second publication reports: The donors were immunologically healthy infants in Finland who had open corrective cardiac surgery for congenital heart defects. Thymus tissue was collected as surgical resects that were removed during corrective cardiac surgery. Biased V and J gene segment usage appeared to be present in both thymic and peripheral blood repertoires. The related research found that thymic TCR repertoires overlapped highly between unrelated individuals. The study characterized TCR alpha and beta repertoires from about 8 infant thymus samples and four related peripheral blood samples. Donor ages ranged from 7 to 244 days, and the cohort comprised over five male and a couple of female infants. Thymocytes were released mechanically from tissue and stored at -70 °C as pellets of roughly 9-32 million cells. A QIAsymphony instrument was used to extract genomic DNA from frozen cell pellets. Using the immunoSEQ multiplex PCR assay, the TCRB and TCRAD loci were amplified from a standardized quantity of quality-controlled genomic DNA. The amplicons covered the V(D)J region and were long enough to include the CDR3 and to identify the V and J genes. Amplicon sequencing was performed on an Illumina platform through the commercial immunoSEQ service. Primer bias and sequencing errors were corrected as previously described, and TCRAD and TCRB definitions were based on the IMGT database. Analysis of the repertoires was done with immunoSEQ Analyzer 3.0 and VDJTools and included basic statistics, V/J segment usage, diversity estimates, rarefaction and pairwise overlap. Diversity was estimated with Chao1, ChaoE, Efron-Thisted, Shannon and inverse Simpson indices, and also on datasets down-sampled to the smallest sample. Repertoire overlap used strict matching of CDR3 nucleotide sequence, V gene and J gene, with Jaccard-based multidimensional scaling clustering. On average, thymus samples gave around 810,000 unique TCRB clonotypes, whereas blood samples gave about 84,000.

The receptor chain draws on TRBV7-9 and TRBJ2-7; 10 nucleotides in the junction match TRBD1. This TCR derives from a boy younger than two with a congenital heart defect. Donor details come from another sample of the same person, matched by shared clones. Sequenced material: thymocytes. The CDR3 is CASSIGTGASYEQYF. The nucleotide sequence reads TGTGCCAGCAGCATCGGGACAGGGGCCTCCTACGAGCAGTACTTC.